The table lists the clone carrying this TCR beta chain with many counts. Its target is unknown. CDR1 SGHTA and CDR2 FQGNSA come from the germline V gene. V shed 6 bases and J 3 bases; nucleotides not matched to a gene: 11. The CDR3 totals 17 residues. The source of the sample is a study of T cell repertoires in cytomegalovirus infection. Study information: Indications of both CMV infection and matching HLA type were provided by public TCR beta signatures. General study findings and limits: Identification of carriers of CMV plus the relevant HLA was performed using cumulative public TCR beta family frequency. Dominating the ex vivo response were TCR beta clonotypes that were CMV-specific and HLA-C-restricted.

MiXCR, run by TCRdb on the reads, gives a single entry per CDR3 protein. The data show hundreds of thousands of distinct CDR3 sequences, more than 8% seen once. Sequencing used PBMCs. The TCR was taken from a human donor in good health (CMV status not recorded). Some clones in this sample may be carry-over from other donors' samples. The J gene is TRBJ2-3, the V gene TRBV7-2; TRBD1 matches 11 bases. The CDR3 nucleotides are TGTGCCAGCAGTCCCCGGGACAGGGGGGGCTTGACAGATACGCAGTATTTT. Translated, it gives CASSPRDRGGLTDTQYF.